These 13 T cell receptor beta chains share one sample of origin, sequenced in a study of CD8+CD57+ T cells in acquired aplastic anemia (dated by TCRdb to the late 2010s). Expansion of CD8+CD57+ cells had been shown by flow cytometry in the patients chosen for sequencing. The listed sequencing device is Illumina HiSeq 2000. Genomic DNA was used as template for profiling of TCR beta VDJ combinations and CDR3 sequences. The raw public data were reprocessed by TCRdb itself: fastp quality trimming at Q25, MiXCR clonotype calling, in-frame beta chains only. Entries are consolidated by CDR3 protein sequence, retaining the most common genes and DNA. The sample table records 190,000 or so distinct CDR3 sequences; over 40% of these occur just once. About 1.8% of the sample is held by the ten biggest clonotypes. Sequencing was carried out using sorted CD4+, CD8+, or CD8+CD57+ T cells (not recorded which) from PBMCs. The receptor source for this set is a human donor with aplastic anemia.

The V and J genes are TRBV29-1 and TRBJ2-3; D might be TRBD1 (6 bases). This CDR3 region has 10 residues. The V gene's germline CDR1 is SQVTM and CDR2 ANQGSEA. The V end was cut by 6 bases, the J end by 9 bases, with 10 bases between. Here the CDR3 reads CSVGTKTQYF. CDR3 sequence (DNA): TGCAGCGTCGGGACAAAAACGCAGTATTTT.

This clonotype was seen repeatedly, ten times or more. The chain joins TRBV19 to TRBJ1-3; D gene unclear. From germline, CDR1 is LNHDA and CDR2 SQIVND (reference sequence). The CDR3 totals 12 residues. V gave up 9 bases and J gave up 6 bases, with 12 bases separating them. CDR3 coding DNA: TGTGCCAGCTCTCAGCGGACAAACACCATATATTTT. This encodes CASSQRTNTIYF.

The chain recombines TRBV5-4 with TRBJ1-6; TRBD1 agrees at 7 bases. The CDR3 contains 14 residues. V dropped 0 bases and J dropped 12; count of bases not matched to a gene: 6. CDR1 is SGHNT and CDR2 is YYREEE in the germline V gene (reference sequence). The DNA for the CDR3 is TGTGCCAGCAGCTTGGATAGGGGGCGAGAACCCCTCCACTTT. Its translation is CASSLDRGREPLHF.

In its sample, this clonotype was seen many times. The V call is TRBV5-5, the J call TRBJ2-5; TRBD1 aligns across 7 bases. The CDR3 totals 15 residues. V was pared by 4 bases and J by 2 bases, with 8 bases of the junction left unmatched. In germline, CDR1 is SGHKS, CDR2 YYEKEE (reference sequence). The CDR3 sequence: CASSPVGTAQETQYF. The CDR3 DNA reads TGTGCCAGCAGCCCGGTAGGGACAGCTCAAGAGACCCAGTACTTC.

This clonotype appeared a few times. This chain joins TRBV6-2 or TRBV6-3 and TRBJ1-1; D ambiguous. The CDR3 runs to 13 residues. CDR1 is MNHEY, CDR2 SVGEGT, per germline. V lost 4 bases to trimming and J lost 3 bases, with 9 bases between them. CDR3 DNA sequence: TGTGCCAGCAGTTTCTGGAAAGACACTGAAGCTTTCTTT. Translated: CASSFWKDTEAFF.

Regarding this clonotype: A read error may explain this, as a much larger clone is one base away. Here the CDR3 reads CASSPSQVQNTEAFF. Here the CDR3 DNA reads TGCGCCAGCAGCCCTTCACAGGTTCAGAACACTGAAGCTTTCTTT. The rearrangement links TRBV5-1 to TRBJ1-1, with D perhaps TRBD1 (5 bases). The CDR3 consists of 15 residues. With 4 bases removed from V and 1 base from J, the gap between germline ends came to 14 bases. Germline-derived CDR1 and CDR2 are SGHRS and YFSETQ.

The CDR3 sequence: CATCASLRTTGTEAFF. CDR3 DNA: TGTGCCACCTGTGCCAGCTTACGAACCACGGGAACTGAAGCTTTCTTT. The chain uses TRBV15 and TRBJ1-1, with D unclear. Trimming cost V 8 bases and J 5 bases, with 24 bases left between them. Germline V gives CDR1 LNHNV, CDR2 YYDKDF (reference sequence). The CDR3 runs 16 residues.

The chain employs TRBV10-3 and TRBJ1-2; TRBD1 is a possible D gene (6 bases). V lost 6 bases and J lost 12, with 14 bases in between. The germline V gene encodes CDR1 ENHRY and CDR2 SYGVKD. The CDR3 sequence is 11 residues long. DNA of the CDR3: TGTGCCATCAGGAGGGGGTTGAGCCACACCTTC. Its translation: CAIRRGLSHTF.

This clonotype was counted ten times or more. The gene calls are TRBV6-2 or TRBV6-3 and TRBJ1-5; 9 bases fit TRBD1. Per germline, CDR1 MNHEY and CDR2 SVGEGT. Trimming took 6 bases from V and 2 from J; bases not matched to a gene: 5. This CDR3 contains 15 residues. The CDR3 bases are TGTGCCAGCAGGGCGACAGGGGGTGGCAATCAGCCCCAGCATTTT. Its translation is CASRATGGGNQPQHF.

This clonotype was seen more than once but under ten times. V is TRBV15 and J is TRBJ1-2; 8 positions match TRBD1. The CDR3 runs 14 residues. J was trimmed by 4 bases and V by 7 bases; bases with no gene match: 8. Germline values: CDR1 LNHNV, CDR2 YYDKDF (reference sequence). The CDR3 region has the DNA TGTGCCACCAAGGGGACAGGCGGGCCCTATGGCTACACCTTC. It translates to CATKGTGGPYGYTF.

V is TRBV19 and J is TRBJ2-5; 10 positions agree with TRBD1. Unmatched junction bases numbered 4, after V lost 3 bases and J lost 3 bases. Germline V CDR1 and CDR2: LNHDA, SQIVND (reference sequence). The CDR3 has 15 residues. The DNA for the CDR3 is TGTGCCAGTAGTATCTGGGGGACAGGGGAAGAGACCCAGTACTTC. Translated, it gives CASSIWGTGEETQYF. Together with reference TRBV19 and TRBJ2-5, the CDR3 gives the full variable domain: DGGITQSPKYLFRKEGQNVTLSCEQNLNHDAMYWYRQDPGQGLRLIYYSQIVNDFQKGDIAEGYSVSREKKESFPLTVTSAQKNPTAFYLCASSIWGTGEETQYFGPGTRLLVL.

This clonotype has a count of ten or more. The DNA of the CDR3 is TGCGCCAGCTGGCCGGGGACTAGCGGGACCGGCACCGGGGAGCTGTTTTTT. Its protein product is CASWPGTSGTGTGELFF. The chain has TRBV5-1 and TRBJ2-2; TRBD2 agrees at 13 bases. Germline trimming cut 7 bases from V and 4 bases from J; bases unmatched to any gene: 10. The CDR3 totals 17 residues. In germline, CDR1 is SGHRS, CDR2 YFSETQ.

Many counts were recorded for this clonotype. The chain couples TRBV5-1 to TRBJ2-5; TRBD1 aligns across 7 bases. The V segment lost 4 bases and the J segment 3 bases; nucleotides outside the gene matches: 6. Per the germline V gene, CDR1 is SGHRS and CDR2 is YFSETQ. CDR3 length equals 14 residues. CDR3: CASSAPGTEETQYF. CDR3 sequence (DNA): TGCGCCAGCAGCGCACCCGGGACAGAAGAGACCCAGTACTTC.